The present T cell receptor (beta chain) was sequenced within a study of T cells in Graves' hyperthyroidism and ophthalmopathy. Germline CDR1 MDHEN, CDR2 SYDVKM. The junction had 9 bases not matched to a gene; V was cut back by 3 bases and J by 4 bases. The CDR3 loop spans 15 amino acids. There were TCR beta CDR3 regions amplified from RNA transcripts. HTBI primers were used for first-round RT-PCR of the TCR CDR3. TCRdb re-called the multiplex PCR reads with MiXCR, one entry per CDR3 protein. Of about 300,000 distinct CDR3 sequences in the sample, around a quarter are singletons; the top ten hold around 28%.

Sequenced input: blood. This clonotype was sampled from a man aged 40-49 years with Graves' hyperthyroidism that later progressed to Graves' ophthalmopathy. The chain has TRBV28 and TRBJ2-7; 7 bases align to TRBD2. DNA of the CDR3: TGTGCCAGCAGTTTTGAACCCATCGGGAGGTACGAGCAGTACTTC. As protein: CASSFEPIGRYEQYF.